The next 27 T cell receptor beta chains were all read from a single sample in a study of breast tumors, draining lymph nodes, adjacent tissues. TCRdb redid the calling of the multiplex PCR reads with MiXCR, one entry per CDR3 protein. The sample includes around 300,000 distinct CDR3 sequences, around 31% of them seen just once. Axillary draining lymph nodes of breast cancer patients supplied the node samples. Sequenced input: axillary lymph node tissue. The receptors were gathered from a female donor with breast cancer. Some clones in this sample may be carry-over from other donors' samples.

This clonotype was seen repeatedly, ten times or more. The CDR3 coding sequence is TGTGCCATCAGTGAGGGGGAATATGGCTACACCTTC. This gives the protein CAISEGEYGYTF. The rearrangement links TRBV10-3 to TRBJ1-2; D call uncertain. CDR3 length equals 12 residues. Germline loops: CDR1 ENHRY, CDR2 SYGVKD. V lost 2 bases and J lost 5, with 6 bases in between.

As concerns this clonotype: A clone one base away is much larger, so this may be a read error. This sequence joins TRBV6-5 and TRBJ1-5; 8 nucleotides agree with TRBD1. The J call is doubtful: the DNA matches TRBJ2-3 better. The CDR3 spans 13 residues. Per the germline V gene, CDR1 is MNHEY and CDR2 is SVGAGI. The chain's CDR3 is CATRQGFNQPQYF. DNA for the CDR3: TGTGCCACACGACAGGGGTTCAATCAGCCCCAGTATTTT.

This clonotype was seen ten or more times. The chain employs TRBV6-1 and TRBJ2-5; possible D gene TRBD1, 6 bases. The V end was cut by 1 base, the J end by 5 bases, with 17 bases between. The CDR3 spans 16 residues. The germline gives CDR1 MNHNS, CDR2 SASEGT. The CDR3 region is CASSEGGPEDRETQYF. The CDR3 DNA is TGTGCCAGCAGTGAAGGGGGGCCCGAGGATCGGGAGACCCAGTACTTC.

This clonotype was seen a handful of times. One base away lies a much larger clone, so this may be a sequencing read error. This chain links TRBV24-1 with TRBJ2-3; D may be TRBD1 or TRBD2 (5 bases each). V shed 9 bases and J shed 4 bases, with 16 bases lying between them. The germline CDR1 and CDR2 sequences are KGHDR and SFDVKD. The CDR3 totals 14 residues. The CDR3 reads CATSRGPSADTQYF. In DNA, the CDR3 is TGTGCCACCTCAAGGGGACCAAGCGCAGATACGCAGTATTTT.

The chain has TRBV20-1 and TRBJ2-1, with 8 bases lining up with TRBD1. The CDR3 is 16 amino acids. Per germline, CDR1 DFQATT and CDR2 SNEGSKA (reference sequence). V lost 0 bases and J lost 8; bases outside the gene matches: 12. The CDR3 here is CSARDRAGQAYYEQFF. As DNA, the CDR3 is TGCAGTGCTAGAGATAGGGCGGGACAGGCGTACTATGAGCAGTTCTTC.

This clonotype was counted many times. The CDR3, as DNA: TGTGCCAGCAGCACACGAGGGGGCACCGGGGAGCTGTTTTTT. It yields the protein CASSTRGGTGELFF. The genes are TRBV5-4 and TRBJ2-2, with D possibly matching TRBD1 (6 bases). The CDR3 has 14 amino acids. CDR1 is SGHNT, CDR2 YYREEE, per germline (reference sequence). Trimming left V 4 bases short and J 4 bases short, with 11 bases between.

In the case of this clonotype: The germline gene is not matched at one end of the junction; a read error may be the cause. The V call is TRBV7-4, the J call TRBJ1-2; TRBD1 matches 7 bases. This CDR3 spans 14 amino acids. Germline-derived CDR1 and CDR2 are SGHVT and SQSDAQ. The CDR3 loop reads CASIHRGTRCGYPF. The CDR3 nucleotides are TGTGCCAGCATCCACAGGGGCACTCGGTGCGGATACCCCTTC.

The table lists this clonotype with a few counts. The chain combines TRBV6-5 with TRBJ1-2, with TRBD1 as a possible D gene (6 bases). Trimming stripped 5 bases from V and 3 bases from J, with 10 bases between. The germline CDR1 and CDR2 sequences are MNHEY and SVGAGI. The CDR3 runs 13 residues. For the CDR3, the DNA is TGTGCCAGCAGTCACAGACAGGACTATGGCTACACCTTC. It encodes CASSHRQDYGYTF.

The CDR3 sequence: CASSPSRGQLYNEQFF. The CDR3 DNA reads TGTGCCAGCTCACCCAGCCGTGGACAACTGTACAATGAGCAGTTCTTC. The gene calls are TRBV18 and TRBJ2-1; tentatively, D is TRBD1 (5 bases). The CDR3 loop spans 16 amino acids. The germline V gene has CDR1 KGHSH and CDR2 LQKENI. V lost 3 bases, J lost 4 bases, and 16 bases lay in between.

About this clonotype: No conserved phenylalanine or tryptophan is present at the end of the CDR3, so a read error is the likely explanation. The rearrangement links TRBV10-2 to TRBJ1-2; D is possibly TRBD1 (6 bases). The length of the CDR3 is 13 residues. V lost 10 bases and J 4 bases, leaving 16 bases between the germline ends. Germline CDR1 is WSHSY and CDR2 is SAAADI. The CDR3 protein is CATLSTGLYGYTS. In nucleotides, the CDR3 is TGCGCCACCCTCTCGACAGGTCTCTATGGCTACACCTCC.

V usage is TRBV3-1 and J usage is TRBJ2-7; a possible D gene is TRBD1 (6 bases). The germline V gene encodes CDR1 LGHDT and CDR2 YNNKEL (reference sequence). Trimming removed 1 base from V and 2 bases from J, with 9 bases in between. The CDR3 covers 14 residues. CDR3 nucleotides: TGTGCCAGCAGCCAAGGACAGGTTACCTACGAGCAGTACTTC. Amino acid sequence: CASSQGQVTYEQYF.

This clonotype was counted at least ten times. The chain recombines TRBV24-1 with TRBJ2-7; 11 positions agree with TRBD2. The CDR3 length is 16 residues. The V gene's germline CDR1 is KGHDR and CDR2 SFDVKD. V was pared by 4 bases and J by 2 bases, with 6 bases of the junction left unmatched. The CDR3 region has the DNA TGTGCCACCAGTGACAGGGGGACTAGCGGAACCTACGAGCAGTACTTC. This translates into CATSDRGTSGTYEQYF.

This clonotype was counted a single time. Mismatch with germline at one junction end may stem from a read error. The gene calls are TRBV6-2 or TRBV6-3 and TRBJ2-7; 7 bases are shared with TRBD2. Germline values: CDR1 MNHEY, CDR2 SVGEGT. The CDR3 extends over 15 amino acids. The CDR3 DNA follows: TGTGCCAGCTTCCATGGGAGGGAGGGTCCTACGAGCAGTACTTTC. Translating it yields CASFHGREGPTSSTF.

Regarding this clonotype: This sequence may be a read error, since a much larger clone differs from it by one base. The conserved final phenylalanine or tryptophan is absent from the CDR3, which likely points to a read error. The rearrangement uses TRBV6-5 and TRBJ2-1; D is ambiguous. V dropped 0 bases and J dropped 1 base, with 7 bases sitting between them. Germline CDR1 MNHEY, CDR2 SVGAGI. This CDR3 comprises 15 residues. The chain's CDR3 is CASSYSAISYNEQFL. The CDR3 DNA is TGTGCCAGCAGTTACTCAGCGATTTCCTACAATGAGCAGTTCCTC.

The rearrangement uses TRBV4-1 and TRBJ1-1, with 9 bases that match TRBD1. Germline-derived CDR1 and CDR2 are MGHRA and YSYEKL. The CDR3 is 15 amino acids. V dropped 7 bases and J dropped 6; count of bases not matched to a gene: 12. The CDR3 DNA sequence: TGCGCCAGCATTACCGGGACAGGGAGTAGGCCTGAAGCTTTCTTT. Protein sequence: CASITGTGSRPEAFF.

This clonotype was observed at least ten times. The chain carries TRBV20-1 and TRBJ2-3, with unresolved D. CDR3 length equals 14 residues. The V gene lost 0 bases and the J gene lost 3 bases, with 10 bases spanning the gap. CDR1 is DFQATT and CDR2 is SNEGSKA in the germline V gene (reference sequence). In nucleotides, the CDR3 is TGCAGTGCTAGAGATCAGCACGGGACAGATACGCAGTATTTT. Residues: CSARDQHGTDTQYF.

Ten or more counts support this clonotype. The chain uses TRBV11-3 and TRBJ2-2, with a possible D match to TRBD2 (6 bases). The V gene's germline CDR1 is SGHNT and CDR2 YENEEA. The CDR3 is 16 amino acids. Trimming removed 5 bases at V and 4 bases at J, with 17 bases between. The CDR3: CASSTPEEGSTGELFF. CDR3 DNA sequence: TGTGCCAGCAGCACACCCGAGGAGGGGAGCACCGGGGAGCTGTTTTTT.

V is TRBV20-1 and J is TRBJ1-2; D is ambiguous. Germline CDR1 is DFQATT and CDR2 is SNEGSKA (reference sequence). Trimming pared 1 base from V and 8 bases from J, leaving 11 bases between. This CDR3 region has 12 residues. CDR3 sequence (DNA): TGCAGTGCTAGAGTGGGAGCGGGAGGCTACACCTTC. Encoded protein: CSARVGAGGYTF.

This clonotype was observed a handful of times. The chain joins TRBV5-8 to TRBJ2-2; D perhaps matches TRBD1 (6 bases). The CDR3 covers 13 residues. The V gene lost 5 bases and the J gene lost 7 bases, with 12 bases spanning the gap. Germline values: CDR1 SGHTS, CDR2 YDEGEE. The CDR3 loop is CASRRGQFGELFF. The CDR3 DNA sequence: TGTGCCAGCAGACGAGGACAGTTCGGGGAGCTGTTTTTT.

The rearrangement joins TRBV6-1 to TRBJ2-7, with D unclear. The CDR3 length is 14 residues. The germline V gene has CDR1 MNHNS and CDR2 SASEGT. V dropped 7 bases and J dropped 6 bases, with 19 bases sitting between them. CDR3 in DNA: TGTGCCAGCATAATCGGGCTCGACCGTTCCGAGCAGTACTTC. Translation gives CASIIGLDRSEQYF.

Worth noting for this clonotype: A much bigger clone sits one base away, suggesting this may be a read error. The J gene is TRBJ2-7, the V gene TRBV4-2, with a weak D call TRBD2 (6 bases). CDR3 size: 16 residues. V was clipped by 0 bases and J by 9 bases, with 21 bases between them. Germline CDR1 LGHNA, CDR2 YNFKEQ. The CDR3 here is CASSQDSWRVVGGQYF. CDR3 nucleotide sequence: TGTGCCAGCAGCCAAGATTCGTGGAGGGTAGTCGGCGGGCAGTACTTC.

A note on this clonotype: Just one base apart from a much larger clone, this may be a read error. The J gene is TRBJ2-1, the V gene TRBV9, with TRBD2 matching 10 bases. V lost 0 bases to trimming and J lost 9 bases; unmatched junction nucleotides: 15. The CDR3 runs to 18 residues. Germline V gene data show CDR1 as SGDLS and CDR2 as YYNGEE. DNA for the CDR3: TGTGCCAGCAGCGTAGGGGTGAGGGTGTTAGCGGGAGGTGGTGAGCAGTTCTTC. It codes for CASSVGVRVLAGGGEQFF.

Ten or more counts support this clonotype. The chain joins TRBV20-1 to TRBJ2-7; D may be TRBD2 (6 bases). The CDR3 is made up of 14 amino acids. The germline gives CDR1 DFQATT, CDR2 SNEGSKA (reference sequence). V lost 0 bases to trimming and J lost 3 bases, with 12 bases between them. CDR3 nucleotides: TGCAGTGCTAGAGATAGGGGTAGCGGCTACGAGCAGTACTTC. The encoded protein is CSARDRGSGYEQYF.

This chain connects TRBV24-1 to TRBJ1-2; 8 positions agree with TRBD1. This CDR3 contains 16 residues. The trim removed 3 bases at V and 2 bases at J, leaving 7 bases unmatched. The germline V gene has CDR1 KGHDR and CDR2 SFDVKD. DNA for the CDR3: TGTGCCACCAGTGATCCGACAGGGGACAGAAACTATGGCTACACCTTC. It encodes CATSDPTGDRNYGYTF.

This clonotype showed up many times. V usage is TRBV7-9 and J usage is TRBJ2-3; D assignment may be TRBD1 or TRBD2 (6 bases each). V gave up 0 bases and J gave up 9 bases, with 13 bases separating them. Germline V gives CDR1 SEHNR, CDR2 FQNEAQ (reference sequence). There are 14 residues in the CDR3. CDR3 sequence (DNA): TGTGCCAGCAGCTTAGCGGGGGGACAAAGGACGCAGTATTTT. Translated, it gives CASSLAGGQRTQYF.

This chain joins TRBV20-1 and TRBJ1-1, with 10 bases matching TRBD1. The ends lost 5 bases at V and 2 bases at J; junction bases unmatched: 11. Germline CDR1 reads DFQATT; CDR2 reads SNEGSKA (reference sequence). This CDR3 comprises 16 residues. CDR3 coding DNA: TGCAGTGCTCCCGGGACAGGGGTATTACGAAACACTGAAGCTTTCTTT. Residues: CSAPGTGVLRNTEAFF.

This clonotype occurred many times. CDR3: CSVGQINTGELFF. Written as DNA, the CDR3 is TGCAGCGTTGGGCAGATCAACACCGGGGAGCTGTTTTTT. This chain joins TRBV29-1 and TRBJ2-2, with D hard to call. The CDR3 is 13 amino acids. Germline V gene lookup returns CDR1 SQVTM and CDR2 ANQGSEA. V was trimmed by 4 bases and J by 2 bases, leaving 8 bases between them.